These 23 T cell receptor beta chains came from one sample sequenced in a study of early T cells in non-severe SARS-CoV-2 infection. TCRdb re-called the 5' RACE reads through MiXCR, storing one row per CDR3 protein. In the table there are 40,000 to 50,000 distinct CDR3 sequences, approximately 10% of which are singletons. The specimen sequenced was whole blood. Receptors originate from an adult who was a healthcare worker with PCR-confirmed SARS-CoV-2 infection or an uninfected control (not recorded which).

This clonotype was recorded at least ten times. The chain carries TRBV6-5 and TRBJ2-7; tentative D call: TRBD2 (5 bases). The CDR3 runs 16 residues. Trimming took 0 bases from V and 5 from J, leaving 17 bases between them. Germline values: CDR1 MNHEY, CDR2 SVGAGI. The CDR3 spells CASSYSFVRERDEQYF. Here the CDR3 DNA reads TGTGCCAGCAGTTACTCTTTCGTAAGGGAGAGAGACGAGCAGTACTTC.

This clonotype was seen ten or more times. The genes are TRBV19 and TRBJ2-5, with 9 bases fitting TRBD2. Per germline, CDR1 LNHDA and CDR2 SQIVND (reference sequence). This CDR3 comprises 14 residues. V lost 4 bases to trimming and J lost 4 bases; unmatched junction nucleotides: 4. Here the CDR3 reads CASSTGLALETQYF. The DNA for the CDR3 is TGTGCCAGTAGTACGGGACTAGCTTTAGAGACCCAGTACTTC.

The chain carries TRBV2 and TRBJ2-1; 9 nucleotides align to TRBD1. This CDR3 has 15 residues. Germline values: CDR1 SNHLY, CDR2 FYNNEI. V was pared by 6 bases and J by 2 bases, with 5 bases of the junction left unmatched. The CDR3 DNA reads TGTGCCAGCAGCTCCGGGACAGGGACCTACAATGAGCAGTTCTTC. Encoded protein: CASSSGTGTYNEQFF.

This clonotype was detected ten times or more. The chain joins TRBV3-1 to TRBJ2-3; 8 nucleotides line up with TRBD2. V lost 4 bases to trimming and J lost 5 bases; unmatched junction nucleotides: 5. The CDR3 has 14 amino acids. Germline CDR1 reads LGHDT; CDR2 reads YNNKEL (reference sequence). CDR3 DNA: TGTGCCAGCAGCCGACAGCGGGAGATAGATACGCAGTATTTT. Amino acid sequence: CASSRQREIDTQYF.

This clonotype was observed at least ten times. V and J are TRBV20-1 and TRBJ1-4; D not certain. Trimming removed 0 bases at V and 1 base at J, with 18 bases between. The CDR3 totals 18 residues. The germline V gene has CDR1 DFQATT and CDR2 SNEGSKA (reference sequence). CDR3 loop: CSARDGKFRRQTNEKLFF. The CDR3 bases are TGCAGTGCTAGAGATGGGAAATTCAGGAGGCAAACTAATGAAAAACTGTTTTTT.

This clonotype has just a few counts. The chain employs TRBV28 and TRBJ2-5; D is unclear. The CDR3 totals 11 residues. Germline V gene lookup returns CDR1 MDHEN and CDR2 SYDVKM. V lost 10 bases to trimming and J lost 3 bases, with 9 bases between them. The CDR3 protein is CAIITEETQYF. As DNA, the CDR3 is TGTGCCATCATAACCGAAGAGACCCAGTACTTC.

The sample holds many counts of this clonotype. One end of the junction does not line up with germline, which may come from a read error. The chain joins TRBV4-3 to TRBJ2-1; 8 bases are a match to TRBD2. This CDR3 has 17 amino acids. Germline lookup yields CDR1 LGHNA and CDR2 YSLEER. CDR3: CASSEEVGGRYYNEQFF. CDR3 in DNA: TGCGCCAGCAGCGAAGAGGTTGGCGGGAGGTATTACAATGAGCAGTTCTTC.

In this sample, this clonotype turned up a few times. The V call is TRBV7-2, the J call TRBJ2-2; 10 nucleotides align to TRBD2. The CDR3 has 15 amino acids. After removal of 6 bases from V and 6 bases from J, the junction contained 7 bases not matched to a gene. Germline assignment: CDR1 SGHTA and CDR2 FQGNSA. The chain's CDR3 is CASRRGLAGAGELFF. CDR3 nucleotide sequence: TGTGCCAGCAGGAGAGGGCTAGCGGGAGCCGGGGAGCTGTTTTTT.

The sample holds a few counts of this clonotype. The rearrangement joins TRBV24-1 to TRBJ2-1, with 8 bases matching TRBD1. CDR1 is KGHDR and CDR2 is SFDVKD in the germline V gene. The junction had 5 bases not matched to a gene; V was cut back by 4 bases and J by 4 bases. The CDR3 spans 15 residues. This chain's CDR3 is CATSDPGQEYNEQFF. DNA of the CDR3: TGTGCCACCAGTGACCCGGGACAGGAATACAATGAGCAGTTCTTC.

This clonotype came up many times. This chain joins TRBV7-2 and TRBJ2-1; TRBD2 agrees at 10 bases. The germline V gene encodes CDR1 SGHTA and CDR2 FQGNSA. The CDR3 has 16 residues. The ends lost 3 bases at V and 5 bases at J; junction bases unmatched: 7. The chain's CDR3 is CASSFFSGGRDNEQFF. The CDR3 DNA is TGTGCCAGCAGCTTTTTTAGCGGGGGGCGAGACAATGAGCAGTTCTTC.

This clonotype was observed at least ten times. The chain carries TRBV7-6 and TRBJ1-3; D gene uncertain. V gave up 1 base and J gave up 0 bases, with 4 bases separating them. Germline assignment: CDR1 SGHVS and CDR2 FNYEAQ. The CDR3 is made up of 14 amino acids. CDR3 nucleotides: TGTGCCAGCAGCTTAGGGGGCTCTGGAAACACCATATATTTT. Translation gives CASSLGGSGNTIYF.

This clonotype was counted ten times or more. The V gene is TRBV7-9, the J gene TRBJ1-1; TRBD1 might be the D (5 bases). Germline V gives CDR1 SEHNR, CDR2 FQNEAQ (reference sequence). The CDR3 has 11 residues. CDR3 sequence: CGSGSGTEAFF. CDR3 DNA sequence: TGTGGGTCAGGATCAGGGACTGAAGCTTTCTTT.

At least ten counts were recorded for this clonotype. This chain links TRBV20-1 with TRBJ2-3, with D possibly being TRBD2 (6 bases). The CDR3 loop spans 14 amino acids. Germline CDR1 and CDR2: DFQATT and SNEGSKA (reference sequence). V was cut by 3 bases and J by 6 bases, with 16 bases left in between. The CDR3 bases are TGCAGTGCTAGTCAGGAAGGGACTCCGGATACGCAGTATTTT. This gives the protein CSASQEGTPDTQYF.

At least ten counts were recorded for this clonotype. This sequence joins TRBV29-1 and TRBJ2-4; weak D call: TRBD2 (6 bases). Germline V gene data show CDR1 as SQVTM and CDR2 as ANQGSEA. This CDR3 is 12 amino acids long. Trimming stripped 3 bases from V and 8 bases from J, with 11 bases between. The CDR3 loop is CSVDPGGDIQYF. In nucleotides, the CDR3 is TGCAGCGTTGACCCCGGAGGGGACATTCAGTACTTC.

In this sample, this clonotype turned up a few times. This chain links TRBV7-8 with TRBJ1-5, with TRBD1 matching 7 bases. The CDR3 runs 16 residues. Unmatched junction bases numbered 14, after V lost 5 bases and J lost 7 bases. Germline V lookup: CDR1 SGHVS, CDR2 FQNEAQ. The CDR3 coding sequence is TGTGCCAGCAGCCGCCGCCCGGGACAGCTAGAACAGCCCCAGCATTTT. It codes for CASSRRPGQLEQPQHF.

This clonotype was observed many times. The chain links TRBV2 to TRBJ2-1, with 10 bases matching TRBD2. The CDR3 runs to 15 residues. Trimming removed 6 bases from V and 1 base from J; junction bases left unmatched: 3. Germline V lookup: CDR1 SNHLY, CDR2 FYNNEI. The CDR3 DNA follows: TGTGCCAGCAGAATAGCGGGAGGATCCTACAATGAGCAGTTCTTC. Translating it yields CASRIAGGSYNEQFF.

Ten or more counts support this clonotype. Written as DNA, the CDR3 is TGTGCCAGCAGCTTCAGACAGGGAGCTAGCGCCTACAATGAGCAGTTCTTC. This encodes CASSFRQGASAYNEQFF. V and J are TRBV13 and TRBJ2-1; the D gene is possibly TRBD1 (7 bases). V was shortened by 3 bases and J by 2 bases, with 17 bases between the two germline ends. CDR1 PRHDT and CDR2 FYEKMQ come from the germline V gene (reference sequence). The CDR3 is made up of 17 amino acids.

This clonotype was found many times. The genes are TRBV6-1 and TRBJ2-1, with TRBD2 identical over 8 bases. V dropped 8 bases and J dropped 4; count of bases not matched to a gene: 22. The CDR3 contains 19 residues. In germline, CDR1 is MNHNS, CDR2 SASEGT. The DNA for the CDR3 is TGTGCCAGCTCCTCCCGAGCCAGCGGGAGTGGGATGTGGTACAATGAGCAGTTCTTC. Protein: CASSSRASGSGMWYNEQFF.

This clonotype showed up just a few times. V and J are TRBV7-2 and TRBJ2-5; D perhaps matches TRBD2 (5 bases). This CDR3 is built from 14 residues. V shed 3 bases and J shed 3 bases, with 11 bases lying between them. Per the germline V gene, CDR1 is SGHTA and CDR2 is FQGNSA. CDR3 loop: CASSLGSREETQYF. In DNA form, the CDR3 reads TGTGCCAGCAGCTTGGGTTCGAGGGAAGAGACCCAGTACTTC.

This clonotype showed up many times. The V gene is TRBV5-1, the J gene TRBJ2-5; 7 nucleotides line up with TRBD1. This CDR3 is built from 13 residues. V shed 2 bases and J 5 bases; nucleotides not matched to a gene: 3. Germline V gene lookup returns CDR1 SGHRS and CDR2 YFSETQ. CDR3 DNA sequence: TGCGCCAGCAGCTTAAGGGGGCGGGAGACCCAGTACTTC. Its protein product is CASSLRGRETQYF.

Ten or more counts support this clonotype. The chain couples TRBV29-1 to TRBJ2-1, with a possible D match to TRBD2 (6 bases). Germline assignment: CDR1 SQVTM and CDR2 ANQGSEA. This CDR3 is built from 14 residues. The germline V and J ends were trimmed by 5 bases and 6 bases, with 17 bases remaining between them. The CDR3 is CSVSPSGVFNEQFF. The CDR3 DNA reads TGCAGCGTTAGCCCGTCGGGAGTATTCAATGAGCAGTTCTTC.

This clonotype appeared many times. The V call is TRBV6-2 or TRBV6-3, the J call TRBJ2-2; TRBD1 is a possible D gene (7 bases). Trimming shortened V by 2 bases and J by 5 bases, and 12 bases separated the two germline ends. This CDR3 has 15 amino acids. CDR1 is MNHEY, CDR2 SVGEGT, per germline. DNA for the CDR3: TGTGCCAGCAGTTACGCGACAGGGAGGACCGGGGAGCTGTTTTTT. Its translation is CASSYATGRTGELFF.

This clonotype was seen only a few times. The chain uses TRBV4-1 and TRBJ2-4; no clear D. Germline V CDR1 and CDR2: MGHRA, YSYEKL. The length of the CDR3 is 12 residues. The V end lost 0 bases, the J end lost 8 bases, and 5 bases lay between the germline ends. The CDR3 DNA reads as TGCGCCAGCAGCCAAGATGGCTACATTCAGTACTTC. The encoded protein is CASSQDGYIQYF.